This T cell receptor beta chain was observed in a study of T cells in Graves' hyperthyroidism and ophthalmopathy. Study at large: Peripheral blood was collected at initial diagnosis, before any treatment.

TCR beta CDR3 sequences were amplified from RNA transcripts. RT-PCR in the first round (using the HTBI primer set) targeted the TCR CDR3. TCRdb itself ran the multiplex PCR reads through MiXCR, one entry per CDR3 protein. The sample lists 250,000 to 300,000 distinct CDR3 sequences; 13% were seen once. This clonotype has a count of ten or more. CDR1 and CDR2 (germline): LNHNV, YYDKDF (reference sequence). Trimming shortened V by 5 bases and J by 0 bases, and 10 bases separated the two germline ends. The CDR3 contains 14 residues. This chain connects TRBV15 to TRBJ1-1; possible D gene TRBD1, 5 bases. The sample was blood. This clonotype was obtained from a woman aged 25-40 years with Graves' hyperthyroidism that later progressed to Graves' ophthalmopathy. CDR3 coding DNA: TGTGCCACCAGCCTCCGACAGTTGAACACTGAAGCTTTCTTT. Protein sequence: CATSLRQLNTEAFF.